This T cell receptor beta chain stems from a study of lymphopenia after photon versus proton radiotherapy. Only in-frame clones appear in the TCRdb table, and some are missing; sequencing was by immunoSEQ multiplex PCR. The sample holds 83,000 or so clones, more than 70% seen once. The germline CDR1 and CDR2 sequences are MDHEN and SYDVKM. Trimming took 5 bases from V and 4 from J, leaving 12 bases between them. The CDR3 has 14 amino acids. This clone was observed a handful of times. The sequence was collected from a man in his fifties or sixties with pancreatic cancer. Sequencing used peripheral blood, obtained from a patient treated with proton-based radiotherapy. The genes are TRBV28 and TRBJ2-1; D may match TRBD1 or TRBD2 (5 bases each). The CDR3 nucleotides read TGTGCCAGCAGTGGGACGGAACGATACAATGAGCAGTTCTTC. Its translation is CASSGTERYNEQFF.